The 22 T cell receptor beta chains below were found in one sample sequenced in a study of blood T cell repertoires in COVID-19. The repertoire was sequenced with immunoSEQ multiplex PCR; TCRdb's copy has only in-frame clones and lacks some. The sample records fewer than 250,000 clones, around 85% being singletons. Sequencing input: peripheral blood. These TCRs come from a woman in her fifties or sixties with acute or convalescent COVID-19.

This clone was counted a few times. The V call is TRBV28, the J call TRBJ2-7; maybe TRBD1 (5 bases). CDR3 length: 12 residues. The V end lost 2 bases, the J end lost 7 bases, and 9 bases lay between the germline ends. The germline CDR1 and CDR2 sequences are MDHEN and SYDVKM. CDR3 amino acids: CASSLEQGEQYF. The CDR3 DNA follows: TGTGCCAGCAGTTTAGAGCAGGGAGAGCAGTACTTC.

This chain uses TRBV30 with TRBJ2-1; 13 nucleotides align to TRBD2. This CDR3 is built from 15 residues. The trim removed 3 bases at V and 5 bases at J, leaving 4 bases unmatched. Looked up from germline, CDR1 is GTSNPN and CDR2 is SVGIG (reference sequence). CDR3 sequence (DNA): TGTGCCTGGAGACCGGGACTAGCGGGGAACAATGAGCAGTTCTTC. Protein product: CAWRPGLAGNNEQFF.

The CDR3 sequence is CASRLAGGVHNEQFF. CDR3 coding DNA: TGTGCCAGCAGACTAGCGGGGGGTGTCCACAATGAGCAGTTCTTC. V gene TRBV6-4 combines with J gene TRBJ2-1, with 12 bases identical to TRBD2. The CDR3 is 15 amino acids. Per germline, CDR1 MRHNA and CDR2 SNTAGT. The trim removed 6 bases at V and 5 bases at J, leaving 5 bases unmatched.

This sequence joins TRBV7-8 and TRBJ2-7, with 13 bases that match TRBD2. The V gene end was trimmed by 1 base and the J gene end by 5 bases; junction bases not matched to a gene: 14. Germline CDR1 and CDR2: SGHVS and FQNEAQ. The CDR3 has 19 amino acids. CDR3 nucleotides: TGTGCCAGCAGCTTAGTGCGGGGACTAGCGGGAATAGGAGGTGACGAGCAGTACTTC. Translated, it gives CASSLVRGLAGIGGDEQYF.

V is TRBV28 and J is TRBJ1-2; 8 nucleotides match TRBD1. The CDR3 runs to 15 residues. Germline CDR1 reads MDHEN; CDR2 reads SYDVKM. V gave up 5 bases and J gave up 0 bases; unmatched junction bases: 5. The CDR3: CASSTQGEANYGYTF. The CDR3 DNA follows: TGTGCCAGCAGTACACAGGGGGAAGCTAACTATGGCTACACCTTC.

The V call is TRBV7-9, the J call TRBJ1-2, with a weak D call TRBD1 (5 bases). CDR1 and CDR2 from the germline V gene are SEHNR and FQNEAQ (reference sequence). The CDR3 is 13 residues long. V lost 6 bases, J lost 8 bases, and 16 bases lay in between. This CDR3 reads CASSQGSQDGYTF. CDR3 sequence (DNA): TGTGCCAGCAGTCAGGGCAGCCAAGACGGCTACACCTTC.

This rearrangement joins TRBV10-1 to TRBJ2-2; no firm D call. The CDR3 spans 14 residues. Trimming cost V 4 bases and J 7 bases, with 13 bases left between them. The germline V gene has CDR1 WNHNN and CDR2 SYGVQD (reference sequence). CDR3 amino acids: CASSGYRDGGELFF. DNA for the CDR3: TGCGCCAGCAGTGGCTATCGAGATGGCGGGGAGCTGTTTTTT.

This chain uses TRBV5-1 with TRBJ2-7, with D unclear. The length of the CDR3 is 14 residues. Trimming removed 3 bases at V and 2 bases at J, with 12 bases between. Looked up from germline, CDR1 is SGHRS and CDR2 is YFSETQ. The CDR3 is CASSSVPATYEQYF. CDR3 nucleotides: TGCGCCAGCAGCTCTGTCCCCGCTACCTACGAGCAGTACTTC.

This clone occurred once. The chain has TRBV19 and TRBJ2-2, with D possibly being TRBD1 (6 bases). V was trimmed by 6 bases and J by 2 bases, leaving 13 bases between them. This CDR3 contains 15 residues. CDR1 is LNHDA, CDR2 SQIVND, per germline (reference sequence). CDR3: CASRLPGTNTGELFF. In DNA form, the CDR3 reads TGTGCCAGTAGACTCCCCGGGACAAACACCGGGGAGCTGTTTTTT.

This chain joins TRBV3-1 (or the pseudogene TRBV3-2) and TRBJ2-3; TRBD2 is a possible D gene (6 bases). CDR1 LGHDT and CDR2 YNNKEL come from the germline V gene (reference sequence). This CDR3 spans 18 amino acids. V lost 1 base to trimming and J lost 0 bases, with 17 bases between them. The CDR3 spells CASSQGPPAGPSTDTQYF. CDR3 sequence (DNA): TGTGCCAGCAGCCAAGGCCCCCCCGCGGGGCCAAGCACAGATACGCAGTATTTT.

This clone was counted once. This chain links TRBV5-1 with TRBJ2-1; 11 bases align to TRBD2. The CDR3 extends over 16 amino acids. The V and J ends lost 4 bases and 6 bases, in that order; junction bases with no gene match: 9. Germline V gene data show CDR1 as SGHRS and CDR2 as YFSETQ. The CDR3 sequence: CASSTISGRETNEQFF. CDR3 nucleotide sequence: TGCGCCAGCAGCACAATTAGCGGGAGGGAAACCAATGAGCAGTTCTTC.

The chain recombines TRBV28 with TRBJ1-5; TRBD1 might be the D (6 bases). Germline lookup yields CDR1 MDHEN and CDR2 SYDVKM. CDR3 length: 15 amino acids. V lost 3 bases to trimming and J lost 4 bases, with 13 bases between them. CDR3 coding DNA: TGTGCCAGCAGTTTGGGGCCAGGGGCAAATCAGCCCCAGCATTTT. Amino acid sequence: CASSLGPGANQPQHF.

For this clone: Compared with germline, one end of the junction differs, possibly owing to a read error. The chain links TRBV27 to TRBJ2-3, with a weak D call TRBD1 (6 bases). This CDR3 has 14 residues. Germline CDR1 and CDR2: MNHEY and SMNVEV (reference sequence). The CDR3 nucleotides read TGTGCCAGCAGATTATGGACAGAGACAGATACGCAGTATTTT. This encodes CASRLWTETDTQYF.

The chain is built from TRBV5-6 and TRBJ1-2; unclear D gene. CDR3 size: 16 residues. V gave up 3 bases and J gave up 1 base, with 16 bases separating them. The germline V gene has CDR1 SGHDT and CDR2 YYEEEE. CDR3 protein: CASSSWTRRGNYGYTF. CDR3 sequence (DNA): TGTGCCAGCAGCTCGTGGACGCGGCGGGGTAACTATGGCTACACCTTC. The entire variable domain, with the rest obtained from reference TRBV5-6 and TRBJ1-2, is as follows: DAGVTQSPTHLIKTRGQQVTLRCSPKSGHDTVSWYQQALGQGPQFIFQYYEEEERQRGNFPDRFSGHQFPNYSSELNVNALLLGDSALYLCASSSWTRRGNYGYTFGSGTRLTVV.

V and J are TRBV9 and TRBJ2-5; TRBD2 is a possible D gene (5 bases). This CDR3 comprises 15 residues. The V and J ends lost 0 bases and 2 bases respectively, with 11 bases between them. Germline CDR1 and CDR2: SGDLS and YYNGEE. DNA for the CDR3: TGTGCCAGCAGCGTAGGGCCCAGCGGACAAGAGACCCAGTACTTC. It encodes CASSVGPSGQETQYF.

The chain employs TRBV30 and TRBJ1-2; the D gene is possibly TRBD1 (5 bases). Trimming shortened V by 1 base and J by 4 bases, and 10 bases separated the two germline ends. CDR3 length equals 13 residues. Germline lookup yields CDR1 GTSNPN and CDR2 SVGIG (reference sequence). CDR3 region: CAWSAQGGYGYTF. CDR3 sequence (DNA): TGTGCCTGGAGTGCGCAGGGCGGCTATGGCTACACCTTC.

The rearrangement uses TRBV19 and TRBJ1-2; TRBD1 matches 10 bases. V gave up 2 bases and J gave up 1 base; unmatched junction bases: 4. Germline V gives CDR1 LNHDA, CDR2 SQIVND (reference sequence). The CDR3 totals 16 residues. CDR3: CASSITGTGVNYGYTF. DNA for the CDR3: TGTGCCAGTAGTATAACCGGGACAGGGGTTAACTATGGCTACACCTTC.

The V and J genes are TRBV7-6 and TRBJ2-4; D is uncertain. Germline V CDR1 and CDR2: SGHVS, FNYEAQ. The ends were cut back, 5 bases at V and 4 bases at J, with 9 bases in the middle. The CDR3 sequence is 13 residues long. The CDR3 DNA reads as TGTGCCAGCAGCCCCAACTTTAAAAACATTCAGTACTTC. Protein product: CASSPNFKNIQYF.

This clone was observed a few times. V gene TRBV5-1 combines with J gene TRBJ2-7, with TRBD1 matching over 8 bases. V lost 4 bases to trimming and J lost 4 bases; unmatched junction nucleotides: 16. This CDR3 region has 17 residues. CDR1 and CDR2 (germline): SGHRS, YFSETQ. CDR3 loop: CASSLSAGDRRSYEQYF. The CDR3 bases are TGCGCCAGCAGCCTGAGCGCCGGGGACAGGCGCTCTTACGAGCAGTACTTC.

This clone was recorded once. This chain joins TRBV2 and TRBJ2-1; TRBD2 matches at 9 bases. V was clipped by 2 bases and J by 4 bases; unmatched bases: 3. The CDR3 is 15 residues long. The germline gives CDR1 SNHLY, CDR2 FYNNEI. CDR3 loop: CASSEKRGAYNEQFF. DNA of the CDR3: TGTGCCAGCAGTGAAAAGCGGGGGGCGTACAATGAGCAGTTCTTC.

The CDR3 protein is CASRRQSNTGELFF. The CDR3 bases are TGTGCCAGTAGAAGACAGTCGAACACCGGGGAGCTGTTTTTT. The chain recombines TRBV19 with TRBJ2-2, with a weak D call TRBD1 (5 bases). The germline gives CDR1 LNHDA, CDR2 SQIVND (reference sequence). The CDR3 is 14 residues long. Trimming took off 6 bases at V and 0 bases at J, with 8 bases between the two ends.

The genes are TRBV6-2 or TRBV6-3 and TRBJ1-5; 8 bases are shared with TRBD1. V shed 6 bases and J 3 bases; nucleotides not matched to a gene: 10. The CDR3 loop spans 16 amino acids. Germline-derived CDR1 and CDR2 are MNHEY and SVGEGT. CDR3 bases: TGTGCCAGCAGCACTCCCGGGACAGGTATCAATCAGCCCCAGCATTTT. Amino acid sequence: CASSTPGTGINQPQHF.